The present T cell receptor (beta chain) was sequenced within a study of shared clonotypes between healthy human individuals. Every contributor of samples was a Caucasian grown-up residing in Nashville, Tennessee. The CDR3 is made up of 16 amino acids. Germline trimming cut 3 bases from V and 4 bases from J; bases unmatched to any gene: 11. Germline V CDR1 and CDR2: GTSNPN, SVGIG (reference sequence). TCRdb's table, derived via immunoSEQ multiplex PCR, lists solely in-frame clones and lacks some. The data show around 500,000 clones, approximately 80% seen once. This chain links TRBV30 with TRBJ2-1; 8 nucleotides line up with TRBD2. Sequencing input: PBMCs. This sequence was found in a woman aged 40 to 50 in good health. Some clones in this sample may be carry-over from other donors' samples. For the CDR3, the DNA is TGTGCCTGGAGCTCCGGGACTAGAGTCATTTACAATGAGCAGTTCTTC. This codes for CAWSSGTRVIYNEQFF. Combining the CDR3 with reference TRBV30 and TRBJ2-1 gives the whole variable domain SQTIHQWPATLVQPVGSPLSLECTVEGTSNPNLYWYRQAAGRGLQLLFYSVGIGQISSEVPQNLSASRPQDRQFILSSKKLLLSDSGFYLCAWSSGTRVIYNEQFFGPGTRLTVL.